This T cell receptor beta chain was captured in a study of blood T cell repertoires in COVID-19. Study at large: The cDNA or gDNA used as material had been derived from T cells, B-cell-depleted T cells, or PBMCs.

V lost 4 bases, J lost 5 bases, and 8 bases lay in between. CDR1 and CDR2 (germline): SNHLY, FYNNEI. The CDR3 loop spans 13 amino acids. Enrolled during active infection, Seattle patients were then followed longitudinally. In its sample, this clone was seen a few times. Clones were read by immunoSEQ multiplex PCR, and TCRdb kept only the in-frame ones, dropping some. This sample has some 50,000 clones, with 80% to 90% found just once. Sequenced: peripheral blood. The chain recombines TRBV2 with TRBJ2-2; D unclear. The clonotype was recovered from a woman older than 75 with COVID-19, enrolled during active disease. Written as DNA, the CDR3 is TGTGCCAGCAGTGGATCACAAACCGGGGAGCTGTTTTTT. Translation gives CASSGSQTGELFF. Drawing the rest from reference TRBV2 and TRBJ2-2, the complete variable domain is EPEVTQTPSHQVTQMGQEVILRCVPISNHLYFYWYRQILGQKVEFLVSFYNNEISEKSEIFDDQFSVERPDGSNFTLKIRSTKLEDSAMYFCASSGSQTGELFFGEGSRLTVL.